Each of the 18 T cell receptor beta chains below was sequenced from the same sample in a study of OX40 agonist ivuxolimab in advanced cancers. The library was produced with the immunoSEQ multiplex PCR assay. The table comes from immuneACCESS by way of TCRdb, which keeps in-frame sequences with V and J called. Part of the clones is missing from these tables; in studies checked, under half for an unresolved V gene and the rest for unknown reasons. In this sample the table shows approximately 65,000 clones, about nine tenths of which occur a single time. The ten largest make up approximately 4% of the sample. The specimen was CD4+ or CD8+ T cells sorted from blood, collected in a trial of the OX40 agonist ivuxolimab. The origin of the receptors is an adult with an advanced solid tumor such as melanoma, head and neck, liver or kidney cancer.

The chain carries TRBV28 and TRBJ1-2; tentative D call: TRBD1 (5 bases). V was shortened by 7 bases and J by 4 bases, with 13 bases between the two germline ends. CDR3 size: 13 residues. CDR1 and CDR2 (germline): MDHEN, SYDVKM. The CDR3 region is CASKRGPFYGYTF. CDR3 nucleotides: TGTGCCAGCAAAAGGGGTCCCTTCTATGGCTACACCTTC.

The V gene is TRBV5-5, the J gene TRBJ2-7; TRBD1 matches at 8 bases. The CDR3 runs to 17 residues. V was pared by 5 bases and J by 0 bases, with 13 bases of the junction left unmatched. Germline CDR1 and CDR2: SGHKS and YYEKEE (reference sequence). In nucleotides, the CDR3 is TGTGCCAGCAGTCGCCACCAAACAGGGGGTATCTCCTACGAGCAGTACTTC. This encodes CASSRHQTGGISYEQYF.

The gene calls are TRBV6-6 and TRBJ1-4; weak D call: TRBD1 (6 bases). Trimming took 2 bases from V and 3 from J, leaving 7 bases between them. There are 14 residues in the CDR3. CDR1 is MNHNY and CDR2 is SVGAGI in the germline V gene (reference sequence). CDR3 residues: CASSYAGANEKLFF. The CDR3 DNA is TGTGCCAGCAGTTACGCAGGGGCTAATGAAAAACTGTTTTTT.

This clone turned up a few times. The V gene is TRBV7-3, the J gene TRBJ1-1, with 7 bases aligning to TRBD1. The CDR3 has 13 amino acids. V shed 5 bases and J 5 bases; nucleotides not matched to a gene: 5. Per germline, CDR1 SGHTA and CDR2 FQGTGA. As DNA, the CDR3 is TGTGCCAGCAGCCAAGGACAGGAGACTGAAGCTTTCTTT. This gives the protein CASSQGQETEAFF.

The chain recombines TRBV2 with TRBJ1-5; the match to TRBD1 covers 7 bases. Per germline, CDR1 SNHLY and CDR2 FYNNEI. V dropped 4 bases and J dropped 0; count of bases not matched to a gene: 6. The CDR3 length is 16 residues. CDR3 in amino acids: CASSGQGQYSNQPQHF. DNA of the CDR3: TGTGCCAGCAGTGGACAGGGTCAATATAGCAATCAGCCCCAGCATTTT.

CDR3 amino acids: CATSWTSGGDYEQYF. Here the CDR3 DNA reads TGCGCCACCTCCTGGACTAGCGGAGGGGACTACGAGCAGTACTTC. V is TRBV5-1 and J is TRBJ2-7; TRBD2 agrees at 10 bases. This CDR3 comprises 15 residues. Germline V lookup: CDR1 SGHRS, CDR2 YFSETQ. The trim removed 9 bases at V and 3 bases at J, leaving 12 bases unmatched.

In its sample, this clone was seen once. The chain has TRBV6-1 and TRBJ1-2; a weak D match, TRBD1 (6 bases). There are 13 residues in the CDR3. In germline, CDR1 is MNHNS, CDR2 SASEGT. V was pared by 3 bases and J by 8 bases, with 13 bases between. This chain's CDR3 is CASSDYQGYGYTF. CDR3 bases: TGTGCCAGCAGTGATTATCAGGGGTACGGCTACACCTTC.

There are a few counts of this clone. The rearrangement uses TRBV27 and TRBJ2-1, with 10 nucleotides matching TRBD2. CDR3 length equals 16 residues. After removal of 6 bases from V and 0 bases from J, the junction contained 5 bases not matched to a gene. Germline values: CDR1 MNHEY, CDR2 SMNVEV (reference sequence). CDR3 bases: TGTGCCAGCAGGCGTAGCGGGGGGAGCTCCTACAATGAGCAGTTCTTC. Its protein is CASRRSGGSSYNEQFF.

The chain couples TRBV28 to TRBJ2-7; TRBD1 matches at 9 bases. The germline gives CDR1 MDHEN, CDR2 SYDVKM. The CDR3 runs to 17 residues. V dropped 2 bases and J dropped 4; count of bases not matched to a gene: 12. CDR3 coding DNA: TGTGCCAGCAGTTTACCGAGGAAACAGGGGGCGCGTTACGAGCAGTACTTC. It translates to CASSLPRKQGARYEQYF.

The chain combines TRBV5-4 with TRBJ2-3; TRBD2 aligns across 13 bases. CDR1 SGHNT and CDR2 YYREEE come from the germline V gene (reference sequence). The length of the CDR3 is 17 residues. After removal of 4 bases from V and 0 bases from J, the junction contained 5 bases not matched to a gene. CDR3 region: CASSGWTSGGSTDTQYF. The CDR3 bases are TGTGCCAGCAGCGGCTGGACTAGCGGGGGTAGCACAGATACGCAGTATTTT.

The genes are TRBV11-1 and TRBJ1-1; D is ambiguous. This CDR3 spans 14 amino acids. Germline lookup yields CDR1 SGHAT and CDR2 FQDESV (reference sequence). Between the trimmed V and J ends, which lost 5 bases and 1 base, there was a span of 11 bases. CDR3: CASSPSDRNTEAFF. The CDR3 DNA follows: TGTGCCAGCAGCCCTAGCGACCGGAACACTGAAGCTTTCTTT.

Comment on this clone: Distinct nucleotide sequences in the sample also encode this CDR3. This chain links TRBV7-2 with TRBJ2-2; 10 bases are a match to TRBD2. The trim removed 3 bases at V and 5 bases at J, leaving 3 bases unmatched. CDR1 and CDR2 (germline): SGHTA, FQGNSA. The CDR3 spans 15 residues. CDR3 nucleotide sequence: TGTGCCAGCAGCTTCACTAGCGGGACTACCGGGGAGCTGTTTTTT. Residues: CASSFTSGTTGELFF. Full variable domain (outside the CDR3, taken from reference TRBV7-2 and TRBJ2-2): GAGVSQSPSNKVTEKGKDVELRCDPISGHTALYWYRQSLGQGLEFLIYFQGNSAPDKSGLPSDRFSAERTGGSVSTLTIQRTQQEDSAVYLCASSFTSGTTGELFFGEGSRLTVL.

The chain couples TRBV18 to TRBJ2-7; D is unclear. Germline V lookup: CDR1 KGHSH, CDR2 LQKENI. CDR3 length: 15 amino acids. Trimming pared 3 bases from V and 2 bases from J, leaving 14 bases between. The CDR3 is CASSPMTVFPYEQYF. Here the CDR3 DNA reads TGTGCCAGCTCACCTATGACGGTATTTCCCTACGAGCAGTACTTC.

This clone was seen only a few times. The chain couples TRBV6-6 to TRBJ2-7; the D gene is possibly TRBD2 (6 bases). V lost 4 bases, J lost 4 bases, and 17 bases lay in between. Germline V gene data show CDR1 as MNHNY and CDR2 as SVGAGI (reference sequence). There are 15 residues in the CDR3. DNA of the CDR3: TGTGCCAGCAGTTCCCCCTGGGGACTCCCGTACGAGCAGTACTTC. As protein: CASSSPWGLPYEQYF.

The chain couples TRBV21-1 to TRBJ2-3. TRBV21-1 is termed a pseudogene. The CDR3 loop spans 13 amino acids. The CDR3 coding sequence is TGTGCCAACCGACCACCCCGCACAGATACGCAGTATTTT. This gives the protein CANRPPRTDTQYF.

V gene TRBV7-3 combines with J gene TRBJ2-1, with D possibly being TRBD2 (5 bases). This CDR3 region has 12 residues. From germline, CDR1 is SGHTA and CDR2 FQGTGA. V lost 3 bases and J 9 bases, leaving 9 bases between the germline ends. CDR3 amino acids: CASSFSEGEQFF. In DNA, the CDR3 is TGTGCCAGCAGCTTTAGCGAAGGTGAGCAGTTCTTC.

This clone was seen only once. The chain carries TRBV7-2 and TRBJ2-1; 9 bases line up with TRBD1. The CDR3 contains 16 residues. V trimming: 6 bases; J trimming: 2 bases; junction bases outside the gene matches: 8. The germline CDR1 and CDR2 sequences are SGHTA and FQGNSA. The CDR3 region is CASRPGTGRTYNEQFF. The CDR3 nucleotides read TGTGCCAGCAGACCCGGGACAGGGAGAACCTACAATGAGCAGTTCTTC.

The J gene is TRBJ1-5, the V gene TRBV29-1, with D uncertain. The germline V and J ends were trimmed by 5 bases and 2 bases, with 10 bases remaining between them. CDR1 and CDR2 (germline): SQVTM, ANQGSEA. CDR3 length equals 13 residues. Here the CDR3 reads CSVNGGGNQPQHF. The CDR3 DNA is TGCAGCGTTAACGGAGGAGGCAATCAGCCCCAGCATTTT.